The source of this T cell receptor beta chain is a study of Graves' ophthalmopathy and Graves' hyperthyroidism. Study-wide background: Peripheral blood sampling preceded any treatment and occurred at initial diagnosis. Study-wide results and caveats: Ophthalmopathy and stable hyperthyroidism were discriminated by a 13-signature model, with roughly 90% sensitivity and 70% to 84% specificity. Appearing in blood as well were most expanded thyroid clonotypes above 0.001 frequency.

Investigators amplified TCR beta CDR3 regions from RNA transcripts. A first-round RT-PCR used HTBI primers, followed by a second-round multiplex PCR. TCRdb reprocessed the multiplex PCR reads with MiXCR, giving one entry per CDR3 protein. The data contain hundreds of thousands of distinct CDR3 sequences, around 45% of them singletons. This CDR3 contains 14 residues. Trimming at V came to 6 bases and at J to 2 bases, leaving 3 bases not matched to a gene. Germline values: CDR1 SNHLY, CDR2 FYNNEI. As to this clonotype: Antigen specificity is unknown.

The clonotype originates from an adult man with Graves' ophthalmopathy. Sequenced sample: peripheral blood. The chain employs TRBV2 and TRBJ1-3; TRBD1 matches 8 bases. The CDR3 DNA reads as TGTGCCAGCAGCCCGGACAGGGCTGGAAACACCATATATTTT. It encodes CASSPDRAGNTIYF. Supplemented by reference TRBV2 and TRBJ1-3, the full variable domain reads EPEVTQTPSHQVTQMGQEVILRCVPISNHLYFYWYRQILGQKVEFLVSFYNNEISEKSEIFDDQFSVERPDGSNFTLKIRSTKLEDSAMYFCASSPDRAGNTIYFGEGSWLTVV.